The rows below give T cell receptor beta chains drawn from one sample of a study of immune heterogeneity within non-small cell lung tumors. TCRdb itself ran the multiplex PCR reads through MiXCR, one entry per CDR3 protein. The repertoire holds 2,000 or so distinct CDR3 sequences, with 22% as singletons. Sequencing was done on a sample of lung tumor tissue. Receptor source: a woman between 50 and 59 years old with non-small cell lung cancer. The CDR3 runs from the conserved cysteine through the conserved F or W. A D gene is named only where the DNA matches it firmly. The size of a clone is reported for some rows only, either as once, few or many, or as a class for expanded clones.

clone size: large
J gene: TRBJ1-2
D gene: NA
V gene: TRBV5-1
CDR3 protein: CASSLDGRAQGGYTF
CDR3 DNA: TGCGCCAGCAGCTTGGATGGCAGGGCCCAAGGAGGCTACACCTTC

clone size: medium-sized
J gene: TRBJ1-6
D gene: NA
V gene: TRBV7-8
CDR3 protein: CASSLVGQGHNSPLHF
CDR3 DNA: TGTGCCAGCAGCTTAGTCGGGCAGGGCCATAATTCACCCCTCCACTTT

clone size: few
J gene: TRBJ1-1
D gene: TRBD1
V gene: TRBV20-1
CDR3 protein: CSAPTGGARGAFF
CDR3 DNA: TGCAGTGCACCGACAGGGGGCGCGAGGGGCGCTTTTTTT

clone size: few
J gene: TRBJ2-5
D gene: TRBD2
V gene: TRBV11-2
CDR3 protein: CASSLEGLAGVETQYF
CDR3 DNA: TGTGCCAGCAGCTTAGAGGGACTAGCGGGGGTGGAGACCCAGTACTTC

clone size: large
J gene: TRBJ1-2
D gene: NA
V gene: TRBV6-1
CDR3 protein: CASRETVNRVGYGYTF
CDR3 DNA: TGTGCCAGCAGGGAAACAGTAAACAGGGTAGGCTATGGCTACACCTTC

clone size: medium-sized
J gene: TRBJ1-6
D gene: NA
V gene: TRBV6-1
CDR3 protein: CATRDRSSYNSPLHF
CDR3 DNA: TGTGCCACCAGGGACCGAAGCTCCTATAATTCACCCCTCCACTTT

clone size: large
J gene: TRBJ1-4
D gene: NA
V gene: TRBV4-2
CDR3 protein: CASSQDQGSGNEKLFF
CDR3 DNA: TGTGCCAGCAGCCAAGATCAAGGCTCCGGTAATGAAAAACTGTTTTTT

clone size: NA
J gene: TRBJ2-2
D gene: TRBD2
V gene: TRBV28
CDR3 protein: CASSFRGDTGELFF
CDR3 DNA: TGTGCCAGCAGTTTCCGGGGGGACACCGGGGAGCTGTTTTTT

clone size: medium-sized
J gene: TRBJ2-7
D gene: TRBD2
V gene: TRBV7-2
CDR3 protein: CASSPRTSGGREQYF
CDR3 DNA: TGTGCCAGCAGCCCCCGGACTAGCGGGGGACGGGAGCAGTACTTC

clone size: few
J gene: TRBJ2-5
D gene: NA
V gene: TRBV6-2/TRBV6-3
CDR3 protein: CASSYGETQYF
CDR3 DNA: TGTGCCAGCAGTTACGGGGAGACCCAGTACTTC

clone size: NA
J gene: TRBJ2-1
D gene: NA
V gene: TRBV12-3/TRBV12-4
CDR3 protein: CASSFGATLGNEQFF
CDR3 DNA: TGTGCCAGCAGTTTCGGTGCTACCTTGGGAAATGAGCAGTTCTTC

clone size: large
J gene: TRBJ2-7
D gene: NA
V gene: TRBV6-2/TRBV6-3
CDR3 protein: CATGDISSYEQYF
CDR3 DNA: TGTGCCACGGGGGACATAAGCTCCTACGAGCAGTACTTC

clone size: medium-sized
J gene: TRBJ2-1
D gene: TRBD1
V gene: TRBV12-3/TRBV12-4
CDR3 protein: CASSRQGSRLGSHNEQFF
CDR3 DNA: TGTGCCAGCAGTCGACAGGGGTCCCGGCTAGGAAGTCACAATGAGCAGTTCTTC

clone size: medium-sized
J gene: TRBJ2-5
D gene: TRBD2
V gene: TRBV6-1
CDR3 protein: CASSALPGLAGGNNQETQYF
CDR3 DNA: TGTGCCAGCAGTGCTCTTCCGGGACTAGCGGGGGGAAATAACCAAGAGACCCAGTACTTC

clone size: medium-sized
J gene: TRBJ2-1
D gene: NA
V gene: TRBV4-1
CDR3 protein: CASSQAGKNEQFF
CDR3 DNA: TGCGCCAGCAGCCAAGCGGGTAAGAATGAGCAGTTCTTC

clone size: medium-sized
J gene: TRBJ1-1
D gene: NA
V gene: TRBV5-1
CDR3 protein: CASSLSVTGEAFF
CDR3 DNA: TGCGCCAGCAGCTTGTCCGTTACGGGTGAAGCTTTCTTT

clone size: few
J gene: TRBJ1-1
D gene: NA
V gene: TRBV6-5
CDR3 protein: CASSYSRDTEAFF
CDR3 DNA: TGTGCCAGCAGTTACAGCAGGGACACTGAAGCTTTCTTT

clone size: hyperexpanded
J gene: TRBJ2-7
D gene: TRBD1
V gene: TRBV27
CDR3 protein: CASSLRWGGQGVYEQYF
CDR3 DNA: TGTGCCAGCAGTTTACGGTGGGGGGGACAGGGGGTTTACGAGCAGTACTTC

clone size: NA
J gene: TRBJ2-1
D gene: NA
V gene: TRBV2
CDR3 protein: CASSTGTLNYNEQFF
CDR3 DNA: TGTGCCAGCAGTACCGGGACACTAAATTACAATGAGCAGTTCTTC

clone size: medium-sized
J gene: TRBJ1-6
D gene: NA
V gene: TRBV7-8
CDR3 protein: CASSLSSGSNSPLHF
CDR3 DNA: TGTGCCAGCAGCTTATCCTCAGGGAGTAATTCACCCCTCCACTTT

clone size: medium-sized
J gene: TRBJ2-1
D gene: TRBD2
V gene: TRBV20-1
CDR3 protein: CSAHRWAGGVYEQFF
CDR3 DNA: TGCAGTGCCCACCGGTGGGCGGGAGGGGTCTATGAGCAGTTCTTC

clone size: large
J gene: TRBJ2-3
D gene: TRBD2
V gene: TRBV10-1
CDR3 protein: CASSSGVRAGGSDTQYF
CDR3 DNA: TGCGCCAGCAGTTCGGGCGTACGAGCGGGGGGATCAGATACGCAGTATTTT

clone size: NA
J gene: TRBJ1-4
D gene: NA
V gene: TRBV5-1
CDR3 protein: CASSPGHGTTNEKLFF
CDR3 DNA: TGCGCCAGCAGCCCGGGACATGGGACAACTAATGAAAAACTGTTTTTT

clone size: NA
J gene: TRBJ1-5
D gene: TRBD1
V gene: TRBV18
CDR3 protein: CASSLTGGQPQHF
CDR3 DNA: TGTGCCAGCTCACTGACAGGGGGTCAGCCCCAGCATTTT

clone size: once
J gene: TRBJ1-3
D gene: TRBD1
V gene: TRBV11-1
CDR3 protein: CASSRTGAGNTIYF
CDR3 DNA: TGTGCCAGCAGCAGGACAGGCGCTGGAAACACCATATATTTT

clone size: NA
J gene: TRBJ1-6
D gene: NA
V gene: TRBV15
CDR3 protein: CATSTHADFGRSPLHF
CDR3 DNA: TGTGCCACCAGCACCCACGCGGATTTTGGTCGTTCACCCCTCCACTTT

clone size: medium-sized
J gene: TRBJ2-5
D gene: NA
V gene: TRBV11-2
CDR3 protein: CASSFGQIQETQYF
CDR3 DNA: TGTGCCAGCAGCTTTGGGCAGATCCAAGAGACCCAGTACTTC

clone size: medium-sized
J gene: TRBJ2-1
D gene: NA
V gene: TRBV12-3/TRBV12-4
CDR3 protein: CASSSPGSSYNEQFF
CDR3 DNA: TGTGCCAGCAGCTCACCCGGGAGCTCCTACAATGAGCAGTTCTTC

clone size: medium-sized
J gene: TRBJ2-7
D gene: NA
V gene: TRBV20-1
CDR3 protein: CSARKSEEYEQYF
CDR3 DNA: TGCAGTGCTAGGAAGTCGGAGGAGTACGAGCAGTACTTC

clone size: medium-sized
J gene: TRBJ2-3
D gene: NA
V gene: TRBV2
CDR3 protein: CASSRVLAATDTQYF
CDR3 DNA: TGTGCCAGCAGCAGGGTCCTAGCAGCCACAGATACGCAGTATTTT

clone size: large
J gene: TRBJ2-7
D gene: TRBD1
V gene: TRBV28
CDR3 protein: CASSPQPKTGFHEQYF
CDR3 DNA: TGTGCCAGCAGTCCCCAACCCAAGACAGGGTTCCACGAGCAGTACTTC

clone size: NA
J gene: TRBJ2-5
D gene: NA
V gene: TRBV12-3/TRBV12-4
CDR3 protein: CASSFRETQYF
CDR3 DNA: TGTGCCAGCAGTTTCCGGGAGACCCAGTACTTC

clone size: large
J gene: TRBJ1-1
D gene: NA
V gene: TRBV2
CDR3 protein: CASKANTEAFF
CDR3 DNA: TGTGCCAGCAAGGCGAACACTGAAGCTTTCTTT

clone size: medium-sized
J gene: TRBJ1-3
D gene: NA
V gene: TRBV7-9
CDR3 protein: CASSRIDSVDPGNTIYF
CDR3 DNA: TGTGCCAGCAGCCGAATCGACAGTGTAGATCCCGGAAACACCATATATTTT

clone size: NA
J gene: TRBJ2-5
D gene: NA
V gene: TRBV18
CDR3 protein: CASSEPGGGGETQYF
CDR3 DNA: TGTGCCAGCTCGGAACCCGGAGGGGGGGGAGAGACCCAGTACTTC

clone size: NA
J gene: TRBJ2-5
D gene: TRBD2
V gene: TRBV5-6
CDR3 protein: CASSSRTSGLWGETQYF
CDR3 DNA: TGTGCCAGCAGTTCTAGGACTAGCGGCCTTTGGGGGGAGACCCAGTACTTC

clone size: large
J gene: TRBJ2-1
D gene: NA
V gene: TRBV6-1
CDR3 protein: CASSPWPTWHHNEQFF
CDR3 DNA: TGTGCCAGCAGCCCTTGGCCCACTTGGCATCACAATGAGCAGTTCTTC

clone size: large
J gene: TRBJ1-6
D gene: TRBD1
V gene: TRBV5-1
CDR3 protein: CASSQTGDSPLHF
CDR3 DNA: TGCGCCAGCAGCCAAACAGGGGATTCACCCCTCCACTTT

clone size: medium-sized
J gene: TRBJ2-2
D gene: TRBD2
V gene: TRBV12-3/TRBV12-4
CDR3 protein: CASRKTSGGLYTGELFF
CDR3 DNA: TGTGCCAGCAGGAAGACTAGCGGGGGGCTGTACACCGGGGAGCTGTTTTTT

clone size: medium-sized
J gene: TRBJ1-1
D gene: TRBD1
V gene: TRBV20-1
CDR3 protein: CSARDSYEAFF
CDR3 DNA: TGCAGTGCGAGGGACAGTTATGAAGCTTTCTTT

clone size: medium-sized
J gene: TRBJ1-2
D gene: NA
V gene: TRBV3-1
CDR3 protein: CASSLRAGYGYTF
CDR3 DNA: TGTGCCAGCAGCCTAAGGGCCGGCTATGGCTACACCTTC

clone size: once
J gene: TRBJ2-7
D gene: TRBD1
V gene: TRBV5-5
CDR3 protein: CASSLAGQGAEQYF
CDR3 DNA: TGTGCCAGCAGCTTGGCCGGACAGGGCGCAGAGCAGTACTTC

clone size: medium-sized
J gene: TRBJ1-6
D gene: NA
V gene: TRBV10-1
CDR3 protein: CASSEGGPNSPLHF
CDR3 DNA: TGCGCCAGCAGTGAAGGGGGACCGAATTCACCCCTCCACTTT

clone size: large
J gene: TRBJ1-5
D gene: TRBD1
V gene: TRBV2
CDR3 protein: CASSSDRAGNQPQHF
CDR3 DNA: TGTGCCAGCAGTTCTGACAGGGCTGGGAATCAGCCCCAGCATTTT

clone size: large
J gene: TRBJ1-5
D gene: NA
V gene: TRBV12-3/TRBV12-4
CDR3 protein: CASSLLRDQPQHF
CDR3 DNA: TGTGCCAGCAGTTTATTGAGGGATCAGCCCCAGCATTTT

clone size: medium-sized
J gene: TRBJ1-5
D gene: TRBD1
V gene: TRBV6-5
CDR3 protein: CASSYDRGRGTSQPQHF
CDR3 DNA: TGTGCCAGCAGTTACGACAGGGGGCGCGGAACTTCTCAGCCCCAGCATTTT

clone size: few
J gene: TRBJ2-1
D gene: TRBD2
V gene: TRBV7-9
CDR3 protein: CASSLELAGGFNSYNEQFF
CDR3 DNA: TGTGCCAGCAGCTTAGAACTAGCGGGAGGGTTCAACTCCTACAATGAGCAGTTCTTC

clone size: NA
J gene: TRBJ2-1
D gene: TRBD2
V gene: TRBV20-1
CDR3 protein: CSTFRDYYNEQFF
CDR3 DNA: TGCAGTACGTTTCGGGACTACTACAATGAGCAGTTCTTC

clone size: NA
J gene: TRBJ1-1
D gene: TRBD1
V gene: TRBV27
CDR3 protein: CGSRKFPGQGRSGESFF
CDR3 DNA: TGTGGCAGCAGAAAGTTCCCGGGACAGGGAAGAAGTGGGGAATCTTTCTTT

clone size: medium-sized
J gene: TRBJ2-7
D gene: TRBD1
V gene: TRBV20-1
CDR3 protein: CSATGQSYEQYF
CDR3 DNA: TGCAGTGCAACGGGACAGAGCTACGAGCAGTACTTC

clone size: NA
J gene: TRBJ2-5
D gene: TRBD1
V gene: TRBV6-5
CDR3 protein: CASSYPDRVRAETQYF
CDR3 DNA: TGTGCCAGCAGTTACCCAGACAGGGTGAGAGCGGAGACCCAGTACTTC

clone size: NA
J gene: TRBJ2-3
D gene: NA
V gene: TRBV6-1
CDR3 protein: CASSETRDTQYF
CDR3 DNA: TGTGCCAGCAGTGAAACTAGAGATACGCAGTATTTT

clone size: NA
J gene: TRBJ1-2
D gene: NA
V gene: TRBV25-1
CDR3 protein: CASSELGGYGYTF
CDR3 DNA: TGTGCCAGCAGTGAATTGGGGGGCTATGGCTACACCTTC

clone size: medium-sized
J gene: TRBJ2-7
D gene: TRBD1
V gene: TRBV5-6
CDR3 protein: CASSPGSGTESYEQYF
CDR3 DNA: TGTGCCAGCAGCCCCGGGTCGGGGACAGAATCCTACGAGCAGTACTTC

clone size: medium-sized
J gene: TRBJ2-7
D gene: NA
V gene: TRBV15
CDR3 protein: CATSIGSPGEQYF
CDR3 DNA: TGTGCCACCAGCATTGGGAGCCCGGGGGAGCAGTACTTC

clone size: large
J gene: TRBJ1-2
D gene: TRBD1
V gene: TRBV20-1
CDR3 protein: CSTGGDGYTF
CDR3 DNA: TGCAGTACAGGGGGGGATGGCTACACCTTC

clone size: few
J gene: TRBJ2-3
D gene: NA
V gene: TRBV13
CDR3 protein: CASSLDYYTDTQYF
CDR3 DNA: TGTGCCAGCAGCCTGGACTACTACACAGATACGCAGTATTTT

clone size: medium-sized
J gene: TRBJ1-4
D gene: NA
V gene: TRBV5-1
CDR3 protein: CASSSPQGKSATNEKLFF
CDR3 DNA: TGCGCCAGCAGCTCGCCTCAGGGGAAATCTGCAACTAATGAAAAACTGTTTTTT

clone size: few
J gene: TRBJ1-6
D gene: NA
V gene: TRBV30
CDR3 protein: CASADSRASPLHF
CDR3 DNA: TGTGCCTCGGCGGACAGTAGGGCTTCACCCCTCCACTTT

clone size: medium-sized
J gene: TRBJ1-2
D gene: NA
V gene: TRBV24-1
CDR3 protein: CATSDSGRSSYGYTF
CDR3 DNA: TGTGCCACCAGTGATTCGGGGAGGAGTAGCTATGGCTACACCTTC